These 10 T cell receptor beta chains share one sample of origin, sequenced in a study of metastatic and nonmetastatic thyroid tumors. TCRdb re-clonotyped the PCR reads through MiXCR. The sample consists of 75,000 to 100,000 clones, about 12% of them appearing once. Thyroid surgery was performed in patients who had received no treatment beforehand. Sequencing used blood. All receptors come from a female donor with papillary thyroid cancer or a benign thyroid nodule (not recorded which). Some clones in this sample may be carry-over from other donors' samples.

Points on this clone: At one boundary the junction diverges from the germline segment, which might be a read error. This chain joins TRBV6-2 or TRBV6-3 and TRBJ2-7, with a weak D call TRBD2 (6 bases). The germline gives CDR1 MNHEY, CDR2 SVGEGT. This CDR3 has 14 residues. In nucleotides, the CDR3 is TGTGCCAGCAATTCTGGACTATACTCCTCCGAGCAGTACTTC. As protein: CASNSGLYSSEQYF.

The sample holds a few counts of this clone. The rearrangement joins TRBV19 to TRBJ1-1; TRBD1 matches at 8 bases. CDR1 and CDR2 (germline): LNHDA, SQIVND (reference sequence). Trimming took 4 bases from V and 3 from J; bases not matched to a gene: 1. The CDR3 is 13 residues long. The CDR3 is CASSKDRDTEAFF. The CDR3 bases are TGTGCCAGTAGTAAGGACAGGGACACTGAAGCTTTCTTT.

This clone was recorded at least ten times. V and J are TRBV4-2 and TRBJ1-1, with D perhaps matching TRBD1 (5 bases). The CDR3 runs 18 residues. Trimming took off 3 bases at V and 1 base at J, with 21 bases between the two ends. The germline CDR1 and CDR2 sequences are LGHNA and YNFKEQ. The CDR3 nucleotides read TGTGCCAGCAGCCAGGACATCCATGGGGCAGGGTGGAACACTGAAGCTTTCTTT. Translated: CASSQDIHGAGWNTEAFF.

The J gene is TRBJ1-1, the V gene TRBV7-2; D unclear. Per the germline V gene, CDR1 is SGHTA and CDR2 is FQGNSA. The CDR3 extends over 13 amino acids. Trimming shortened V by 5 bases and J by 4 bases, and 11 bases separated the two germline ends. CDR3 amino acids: CASSVLAGTEAFF. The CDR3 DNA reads TGTGCCAGCAGCGTTCTGGCGGGCACTGAAGCTTTCTTT.

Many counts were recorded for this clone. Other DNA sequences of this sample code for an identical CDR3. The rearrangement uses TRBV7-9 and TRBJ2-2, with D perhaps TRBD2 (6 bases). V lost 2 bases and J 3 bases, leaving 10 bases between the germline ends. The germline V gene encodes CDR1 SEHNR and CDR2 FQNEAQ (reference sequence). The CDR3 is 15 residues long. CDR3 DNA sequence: TGTGCCAGCAGCTTATACGGGGAGGACACCGGGGAGCTGTTTTTT. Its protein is CASSLYGEDTGELFF.

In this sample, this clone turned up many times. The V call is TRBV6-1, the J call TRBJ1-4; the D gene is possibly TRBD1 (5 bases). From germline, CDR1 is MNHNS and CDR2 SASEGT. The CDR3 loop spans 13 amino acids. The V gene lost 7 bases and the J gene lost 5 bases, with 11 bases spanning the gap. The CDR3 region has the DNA TGTGCCAGCAAGGGGCATCCGAATGAAAAACTGTTTTTT. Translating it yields CASKGHPNEKLFF.

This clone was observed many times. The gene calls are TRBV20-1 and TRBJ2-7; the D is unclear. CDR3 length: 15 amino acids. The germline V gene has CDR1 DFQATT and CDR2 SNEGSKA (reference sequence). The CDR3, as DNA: TGCAGCCCCAAACCTTTCGGAACCCTCGAATACGAGCAGTACTTC. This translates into CSPKPFGTLEYEQYF.

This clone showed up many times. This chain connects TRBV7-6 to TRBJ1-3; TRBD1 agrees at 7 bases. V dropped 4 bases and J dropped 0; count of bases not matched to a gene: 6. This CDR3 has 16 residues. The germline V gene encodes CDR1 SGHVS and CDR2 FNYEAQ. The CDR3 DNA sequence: TGTGCCAGCAGCTCCGACAGGGCCAGCTCTGGAAACACCATATATTTT. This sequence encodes CASSSDRASSGNTIYF.

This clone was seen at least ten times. The CDR3 nucleotides read TGCGCCAGCAGCCCCGCCCGTGGCTCCTACGAGCAGTACTTC. This gives the protein CASSPARGSYEQYF. The chain is built from TRBV4-1 and TRBJ2-7; D is unresolved. Deletions cut 4 bases from V and 0 bases from J, with 10 bases between. The CDR3 is 14 residues long. The germline V gene has CDR1 MGHRA and CDR2 YSYEKL.

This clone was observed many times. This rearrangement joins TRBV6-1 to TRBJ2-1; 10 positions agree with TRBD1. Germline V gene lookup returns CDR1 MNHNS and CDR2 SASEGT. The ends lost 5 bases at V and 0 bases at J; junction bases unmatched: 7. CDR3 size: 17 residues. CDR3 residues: CASSRTRTGGSYNEQFF. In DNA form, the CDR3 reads TGTGCCAGCAGTAGAACCAGGACAGGGGGCTCCTACAATGAGCAGTTCTTC.